This T cell receptor beta chain was identified in a study of blood T cell repertoires in COVID-19. Study overall: COVID-19 samples collected from the United States, Italy and Spain covered acute and convalescent phases. Sample material is recorded as cDNA or gDNA derived from T cells, B-cell-depleted T cells, or PBMCs.

This clone was counted a single time. As processed by the authors: How many nucleated cells were present was estimated from reference gene primer amplification. Produced via immunoSEQ multiplex PCR; TCRdb's table is partial and in-frame only. The V and J calls and clone size come from that table; D and trimming were worked out from the DNA. The sample lists 150,000 or so clones, 84% occurring once. The ends were cut back, 0 bases at V and 5 bases at J, with 18 bases in the middle. This CDR3 has 17 residues. Germline-derived CDR1 and CDR2 are SGHRS and YFSETQ. The receptor's source is a man aged 18 to 30 with active or convalescent COVID-19. Sequencing used peripheral blood. The chain links TRBV5-1 to TRBJ2-1; possible D gene TRBD1, 5 bases. CDR3 sequence reads: CASSLVTLGRGNNEQFF. Written as DNA, the CDR3 is TGCGCCAGCAGCTTGGTAACGTTGGGTAGGGGAAACAATGAGCAGTTCTTC. Using reference TRBV5-1 and TRBJ2-1 for the parts outside the CDR3, the full variable domain is KAGVTQTPRYLIKTRGQQVTLSCSPISGHRSVSWYQQTPGQGLQFLFEYFSETQRNKGNFPGRFSGRQFSNSRSEMNVSTLELGDSALYLCASSLVTLGRGNNEQFFGPGTRLTVL.